This T cell receptor (beta chain) derives from a study of CD8 T cells in ankylosing spondylitis. Study-level results: Clones linked to disease were reported to show significant enrichment in matched ankylosing spondylitis synovial fluid. The study identified a TCR beta motif of about eight highly homologous variants that appeared characteristic of ankylosing spondylitis blood.

This clonotype has a count of ten or more. Its target is not known. From germline, CDR1 is LGHDT and CDR2 YNNKEL (reference sequence). V dropped 5 bases and J dropped 0 bases, with 14 bases sitting between them. This CDR3 region has 16 residues. Scientists made TCR beta libraries using quantitative 5'-RACE with molecular barcodes. From the 5' RACE reads, TCRdb called clonotypes with MiXCR, one entry per CDR3 protein. This sample yields around 540,000 distinct CDR3 sequences, of which approximately 12% are seen a single time; under 7.5% belongs to the top ten. The source is a male donor with ankylosing spondylitis. The chain couples TRBV3-1 to TRBJ1-3, with D possibly being TRBD1 (5 bases). Sequences were obtained from blood, either unsorted or a sorted T cell fraction (not recorded which). The CDR3 reads CASSSGMGFSGNTIYF. CDR3 bases: TGTGCCAGCAGCTCAGGGATGGGGTTCTCTGGAAACACCATATATTTT.